This is a list of T cell receptor beta chains from one sample in a study of T cells in Graves' hyperthyroidism and ophthalmopathy. TCRdb used MiXCR to reprocess the multiplex PCR reads, holding one entry per CDR3 protein. The table lists 490,000 or so distinct CDR3 sequences, approximately 23% of them singletons. The specimen sequenced was blood. Source of these receptors: a woman in her 70s with Graves' ophthalmopathy. The CDR3 runs from the conserved cysteine through the conserved F or W. The order of the fields is J gene, D gene, V gene, clone size, CDR3 protein, CDR3 DNA. The D gene is left open where the match is weak. Size values are once, few and many counts, or a class for expanded clones, and some rows have none.

J: TRBJ2-5
D: -
V: TRBV15
size: few
CDR3: CATSRDRRGSVTQYF
DNA: TGTGCCACCAGCAGAGATCGGAGGGGTTCCGTGACCCAGTACTTC

J: TRBJ2-1
D: TRBD2
V: TRBV2
size: many
CDR3: CASSEARSSGIHEQFF
DNA: TGTGCCAGCAGTGAAGCGCGGTCTAGCGGGATCCATGAGCAGTTCTTC

J: TRBJ2-5
D: -
V: TRBV5-5
size: few
CDR3: CASSLGERSQETQYF
DNA: TGTGCCAGCAGCTTGGGCGAGCGGTCCCAAGAGACCCAGTACTTC

J: TRBJ2-7
D: -
V: TRBV28
size: many
CDR3: CASRQGGAAYEQYF
DNA: TGTGCCAGCAGACAGGGCGGAGCGGCGTACGAGCAGTACTTC

J: TRBJ2-3
D: TRBD2
V: TRBV28
size: few
CDR3: CASTLGAAGGDTQYF
DNA: TGTGCCAGCACCTTGGGGGCCGCGGGAGGAGATACGCAGTATTTT

J: TRBJ1-1
D: -
V: TRBV6-1
size: -
CDR3: CASRTAATEAFF
DNA: TGTGCCAGCCGGACTGCGGCAACTGAAGCTTTCTTT

J: TRBJ1-1
D: TRBD1
V: TRBV30
size: -
CDR3: CAWSTGTANTEAFF
DNA: TGTGCCTGGAGTACGGGGACAGCTAACACTGAAGCTTTCTTT

J: TRBJ2-7
D: -
V: TRBV5-1
size: few
CDR3: CASSRARSYEQYF
DNA: TGCGCCAGCAGTCGGGCCAGATCCTACGAGCAGTACTTC

J: TRBJ2-3
D: TRBD1
V: TRBV18
size: -
CDR3: CASSPLNRGYTDTQYF
DNA: TGTGCCAGCTCACCACTCAACAGGGGGTACACAGATACGCAGTATTTT

J: TRBJ2-1
D: TRBD2
V: TRBV12-3/TRBV12-4
size: -
CDR3: CVSSGLSGVPYNEQFF
DNA: TGTGTCAGCAGCGGACTAAGCGGGGTCCCCTACAATGAGCAGTTCTTC

J: TRBJ1-4
D: TRBD1
V: TRBV7-2
size: few
CDR3: CASSLGDSRVVEKLFF
DNA: TGTGCCAGCAGCTTAGGGGACAGTCGTGTGGTTGAAAAACTGTTTTTT

J: TRBJ2-2
D: -
V: TRBV7-2
size: -
CDR3: CASRPTSTGELFF
DNA: TGTGCCAGCAGACCCACAAGCACCGGGGAGCTGTTTTTT

J: TRBJ2-2
D: -
V: TRBV14
size: -
CDR3: CASRSGAGSGELFF
DNA: TGTGCCAGCAGATCCGGGGCAGGGAGTGGGGAGCTGTTTTTT

J: TRBJ2-1
D: -
V: TRBV18
size: -
CDR3: CASSSVSYNEQFF
DNA: TGTGCCAGCTCCAGCGTGTCCTACAATGAGCAGTTCTTC

J: TRBJ2-1
D: TRBD2
V: TRBV20-1
size: many
CDR3: CSQAGDSYNEQFF
DNA: TGCAGTCAAGCGGGGGACTCCTACAATGAGCAGTTCTTC

J: TRBJ2-2
D: -
V: TRBV6-1
size: -
CDR3: CASSESIFGKLFF
DNA: TGTGCCAGCAGTGAATCAATATTCGGGAAGCTGTTTTTT

J: TRBJ2-5
D: TRBD1
V: TRBV2
size: many
CDR3: CASSSDRGETQYF
DNA: TGTGCCAGCAGTTCGGACAGGGGAGAGACCCAGTACTTC

J: TRBJ2-5
D: TRBD1
V: TRBV24-1
size: -
CDR3: CATSVDRGCYF
DNA: TGTGCCACCAGTGTCGACAGGGGGTGCTACTTC

J: TRBJ1-1
D: TRBD1
V: TRBV5-1
size: -
CDR3: CASSLAGGWNTEAFF
DNA: TGCGCCAGCAGCTTGGCAGGGGGGTGGAACACTGAAGCTTTCTTT

J: TRBJ1-5
D: -
V: TRBV18
size: -
CDR3: CASSLDMDQPQHF
DNA: TGTGCCAGCTCACTGGATATGGATCAGCCCCAGCATTTT

J: TRBJ1-4
D: TRBD1
V: TRBV11-1
size: -
CDR3: CASSSAGTGGEKLFF
DNA: TGTGCCAGCAGCTCCGCCGGGACAGGGGGCGAAAAACTGTTTTTT

J: TRBJ1-6
D: -
V: TRBV7-9
size: -
CDR3: CASSLGGNDNSPLHF
DNA: TGTGCCAGCAGCTTAGGGGGGAATGATAATTCACCCCTCCACTTT

J: TRBJ2-3
D: TRBD2
V: TRBV12-3/TRBV12-4
size: -
CDR3: CASSFGEGSSGTDTQYF
DNA: TGTGCCAGCAGTTTTGGGGAGGGGTCTAGCGGAACAGATACGCAGTATTTT

J: TRBJ1-1
D: -
V: TRBV6-1
size: -
CDR3: CASSVFEGRIRNTEAFF
DNA: TGTGCCAGCAGTGTCTTCGAGGGCAGGATAAGGAACACTGAAGCTTTCTTT

J: TRBJ2-3
D: TRBD2
V: TRBV6-1
size: many
CDR3: CASRPSGLAGGPIADTQYF
DNA: TGTGCCAGCAGACCCTCGGGACTAGCGGGAGGGCCCATCGCAGATACGCAGTATTTT

J: TRBJ2-3
D: TRBD2
V: TRBV27
size: few
CDR3: CASSLSLGGVPGDTQYF
DNA: TGTGCCAGCAGTTTATCCCTCGGGGGGGTGCCCGGAGATACGCAGTATTTT

J: TRBJ1-2
D: -
V: TRBV4-1
size: -
CDR3: CASSQETFHGYTF
DNA: TGCGCCAGCAGCCAAGAGACGTTCCATGGCTACACCTTC

J: TRBJ2-3
D: -
V: TRBV19
size: -
CDR3: CASSMVADRTDTQYF
DNA: TGTGCCAGTAGTATGGTAGCGGACCGCACAGATACGCAGTATTTT

J: TRBJ1-3
D: -
V: TRBV6-1
size: few
CDR3: CASSPGFLDAVGNTIYF
DNA: TGTGCCAGCAGCCCCGGTTTTCTGGATGCTGTTGGAAACACCATATATTTT

J: TRBJ2-2
D: TRBD2
V: TRBV5-1
size: once
CDR3: CASSPGLAGVGTGELFF
DNA: TGCGCCAGCAGCCCTGGACTAGCGGGAGTTGGAACCGGGGAGCTGTTTTTT

J: TRBJ2-2
D: TRBD1
V: TRBV6-1
size: -
CDR3: CASTYGQGTRELFF
DNA: TGTGCCAGCACCTACGGACAGGGGACCCGGGAGCTGTTTTTT

J: TRBJ2-5
D: -
V: TRBV28
size: few
CDR3: CASGEQEETQYF
DNA: TGTGCCAGCGGAGAACAGGAAGAGACCCAATACTTC

J: TRBJ1-4
D: TRBD1
V: TRBV20-1
size: -
CDR3: CSTYPGPGGEKLFF
DNA: TGCAGTACATATCCGGGACCAGGGGGTGAAAAACTGTTTTTT

J: TRBJ2-7
D: -
V: TRBV10-2
size: -
CDR3: CASSPQRVGYEQYF
DNA: TGCGCCAGCAGTCCGCAACGGGTGGGGTACGAGCAGTACTTC

J: TRBJ2-7
D: -
V: TRBV7-9
size: -
CDR3: CASSSHISSYEQYF
DNA: TGTGCCAGCAGCTCCCATATTAGCTCCTACGAGCAGTACTTC

J: TRBJ1-1
D: -
V: TRBV6-2/TRBV6-3
size: few
CDR3: CASRGPNYEAFF
DNA: TGTGCCAGCAGAGGTCCGAACTATGAAGCTTTCTTT

J: TRBJ1-3
D: -
V: TRBV2
size: many
CDR3: CASSEGRARSGNTIYF
DNA: TGTGCCAGCAGTGAGGGCAGGGCTCGCTCTGGAAACACCATATATTTT

J: TRBJ2-7
D: -
V: TRBV30
size: -
CDR3: CAWSPGQGLYEQYF
DNA: TGTGCCTGGAGTCCAGGACAAGGGCTCTACGAGCAGTACTTC

J: TRBJ2-2
D: -
V: TRBV30
size: many
CDR3: CAWSVGARRTGELFF
DNA: TGTGCCTGGAGTGTAGGCGCGCGCAGGACCGGGGAGCTGTTTTTT

J: TRBJ1-5
D: -
V: TRBV2
size: many
CDR3: CASSVGGSGQPQHF
DNA: TGTGCCAGCAGTGTAGGAGGGTCGGGTCAGCCCCAGCATTTT

J: TRBJ2-1
D: TRBD2
V: TRBV6-1
size: -
CDR3: CASSESGRAGYNEQFF
DNA: TGTGCCAGCAGTGAGAGCGGGAGGGCCGGGTACAATGAGCAGTTCTTC

J: TRBJ2-1
D: -
V: TRBV5-1
size: few
CDR3: CASSLGVTYNEQFF
DNA: TGCGCCAGCAGCTTGGGAGTCACTTACAATGAGCAGTTCTTC

J: TRBJ2-3
D: -
V: TRBV20-1
size: many
CDR3: CSVQTGTDTQYF
DNA: TGCAGTGTTCAGACCGGGACAGATACGCAGTATTTT

J: TRBJ1-1
D: TRBD1
V: TRBV12-3/TRBV12-4
size: -
CDR3: CASSLSTGGDTEAFF
DNA: TGTGCCAGCAGTTTATCGACAGGGGGGGACACTGAAGCTTTCTTT

J: TRBJ1-5
D: -
V: TRBV12-3/TRBV12-4
size: few
CDR3: CASSFRGIYQPQHF
DNA: TGTGCCAGCAGTTTTAGGGGGATCTATCAGCCCCAGCATTTT

J: TRBJ1-4
D: -
V: TRBV18
size: -
CDR3: CASSPRRGPNEKLFF
DNA: TGTGCCAGCTCACCACGCAGGGGTCCTAATGAAAAACTGTTTTTT

J: TRBJ2-3
D: TRBD2
V: TRBV29-1
size: few
CDR3: CSVDGLAGWFAQYF
DNA: TGCAGCGTTGATGGACTAGCGGGTTGGTTTGCGCAGTATTTT

J: TRBJ1-5
D: TRBD1
V: TRBV2
size: many
CDR3: CASSEDRGNQPQHF
DNA: TGTGCCAGCAGTGAGGACAGGGGGAATCAGCCCCAGCATTTT

J: TRBJ1-2
D: -
V: TRBV24-1
size: few
CDR3: CATSDGTRVNYGYTF
DNA: TGTGCCACCAGTGATGGGACAAGGGTTAACTATGGCTACACCTTC

J: TRBJ2-4
D: -
V: TRBV25-1
size: few
CDR3: CASSDSLLAKNIQYF
DNA: TGTGCCAGCAGTGATAGTTTACTAGCCAAAAACATTCAGTACTTC

J: TRBJ2-3
D: -
V: TRBV3-1
size: few
CDR3: CASSQAPTDTQYF
DNA: TGTGCCAGCAGCCAAGCCCCCACAGATACGCAGTATTTT

J: TRBJ2-3
D: TRBD1
V: TRBV5-1
size: -
CDR3: CASSPGGLDTQYF
DNA: TGCGCCAGCAGTCCAGGGGGCCTAGATACGCAGTATTTT

J: TRBJ1-5
D: -
V: TRBV20-1
size: -
CDR3: CSARPVMGNQPQHF
DNA: TGCAGTGCTAGACCGGTTATGGGCAATCAGCCCCAGCATTTT

J: TRBJ1-6
D: -
V: TRBV2
size: many
CDR3: CASSGEADSPLHF
DNA: TGTGCCAGCAGTGGGGAGGCAGATTCACCCCTCCACTTT

J: TRBJ1-5
D: -
V: TRBV9
size: -
CDR3: CASSVGGNNQPQHF
DNA: TGTGCCAGCAGCGTCGGCGGAAACAATCAGCCCCAGCATTTT

J: TRBJ1-5
D: -
V: TRBV6-5
size: -
CDR3: CASSYSMYGNQPQHF
DNA: TGTGCCAGCAGTTACTCGATGTACGGGAATCAGCCCCAGCATTTT

J: TRBJ2-7
D: TRBD2
V: TRBV27
size: few
CDR3: CASSPWGLADYEQYF
DNA: TGTGCCAGCAGCCCATGGGGACTAGCTGACTACGAGCAGTACTTC

J: TRBJ1-5
D: -
V: TRBV2
size: many
CDR3: CASGSRPQHF
DNA: TGTGCCAGTGGGTCACGGCCCCAGCATTTT

J: TRBJ2-1
D: -
V: TRBV7-9
size: -
CDR3: CASSFITSHEQFF
DNA: TGTGCCAGCAGCTTTATTACCAGCCATGAGCAGTTCTTC

J: TRBJ1-6
D: -
V: TRBV19
size: -
CDR3: CASSIPGAPLHF
DNA: TGTGCCAGTAGTATACCGGGGGCACCCCTCCACTTT